This T cell receptor (beta chain) was profiled in a study of metastatic and nonmetastatic thyroid tumors (dated by TCRdb to the early 2020s). With regard to the full study: The researchers compared repertoires between peripheral blood samples and tumor or nodule tissue samples from patients with malignant or benign thyroid disease. Points the paper makes about the study in general: In both blood and tumor samples, TCR beta diversity was reported to be significantly higher in malignant tumors than in benign nodules.

This clone has ten or more counts. Its antigen target is currently unknown. Base qualities are not at hand, and no much larger clone is one base apart. The library was generated by PCR. Sequencing was carried out with an Illumina HiSeq 4000. The TCR beta-chain CDR3 region of each patient was profiled by high-throughput sequencing. The source study handled its data this way. The researchers built a classifier to tell apart papillary thyroid cancer patients with distant metastasis, based on CDR3 differences among clinicopathological groups. Repertoire diversity was assessed with the Shannon index, and tumor-blood repertoire similarity with the Morisita-Horn index. TCRdb cleaned the public reads at Q25 with fastp, built clones with MiXCR and kept in-frame beta chains. TCRdb's processing, not the authors', yielded these V and J calls. The sample includes roughly 65,000 clones, with approximately 15% observed a single time. The ten largest clones represent approximately 6.1% of the sample.

Cut back by 1 base and 1 base, the V and J ends lie 14 bases apart. CDR1 and CDR2 are drawn from the germline V gene (reference sequence): MNHNY, SVGAGI. The CDR3, from cysteine to phenylalanine, totals 17 residues. Only the CDR3 region is kept as DNA, spanning 51 bases read in frame from base 1. None of the patients had been given any treatment before thyroid surgery. The study retrospectively analysed patient clinical samples collected from the early 2010s to the late 2010s using T-cell receptor beta sequencing. Recombination joined TRBV6-6 with TRBJ1-5; the D gene is possibly TRBD1, with 5 bases matching. The specimen sequenced was blood. This receptor was identified in a male donor with papillary thyroid cancer or a benign thyroid nodule (not recorded which). Some clones in this sample may be carry-over from other donors' samples. The sequenced DNA: TGTGCCAGCAGTTACTTACCCCCGGGACTCAGCAATCAGCCCCAGCATTTT. Its protein product is CASSYLPPGLSNQPQHF.